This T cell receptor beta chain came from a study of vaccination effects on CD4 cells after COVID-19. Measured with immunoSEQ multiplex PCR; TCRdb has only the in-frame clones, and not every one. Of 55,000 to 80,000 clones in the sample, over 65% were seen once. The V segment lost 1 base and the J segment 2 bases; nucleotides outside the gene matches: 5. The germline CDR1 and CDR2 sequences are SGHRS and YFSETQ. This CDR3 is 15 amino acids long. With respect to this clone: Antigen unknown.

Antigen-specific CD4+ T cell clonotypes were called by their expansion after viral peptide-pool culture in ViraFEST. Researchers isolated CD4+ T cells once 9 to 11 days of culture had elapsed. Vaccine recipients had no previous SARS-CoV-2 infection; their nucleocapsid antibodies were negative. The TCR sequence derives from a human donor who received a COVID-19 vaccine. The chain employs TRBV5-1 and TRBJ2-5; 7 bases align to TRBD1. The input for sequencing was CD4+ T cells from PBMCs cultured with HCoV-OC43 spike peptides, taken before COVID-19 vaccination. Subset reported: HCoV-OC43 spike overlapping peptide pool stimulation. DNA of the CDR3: TGCGCCAGCAGCTTGTCCACAGGGGCGCAAGAGACCCAGTACTTC. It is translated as CASSLSTGAQETQYF.